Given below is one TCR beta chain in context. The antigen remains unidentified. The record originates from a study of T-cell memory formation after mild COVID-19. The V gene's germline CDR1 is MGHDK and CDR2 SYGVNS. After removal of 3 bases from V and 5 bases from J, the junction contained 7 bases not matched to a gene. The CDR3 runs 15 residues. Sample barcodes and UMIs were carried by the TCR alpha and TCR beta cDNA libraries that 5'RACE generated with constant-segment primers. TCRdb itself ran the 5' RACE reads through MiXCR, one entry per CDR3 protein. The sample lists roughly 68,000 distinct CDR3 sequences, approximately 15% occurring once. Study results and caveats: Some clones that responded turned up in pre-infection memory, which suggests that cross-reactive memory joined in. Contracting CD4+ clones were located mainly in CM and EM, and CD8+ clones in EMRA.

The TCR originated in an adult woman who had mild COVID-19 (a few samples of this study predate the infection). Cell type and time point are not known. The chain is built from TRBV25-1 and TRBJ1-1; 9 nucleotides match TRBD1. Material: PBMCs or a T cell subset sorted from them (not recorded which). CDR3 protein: CASSDGWTGVTEAFF. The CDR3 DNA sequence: TGTGCCAGCAGTGACGGATGGACAGGGGTGACTGAAGCTTTCTTT.